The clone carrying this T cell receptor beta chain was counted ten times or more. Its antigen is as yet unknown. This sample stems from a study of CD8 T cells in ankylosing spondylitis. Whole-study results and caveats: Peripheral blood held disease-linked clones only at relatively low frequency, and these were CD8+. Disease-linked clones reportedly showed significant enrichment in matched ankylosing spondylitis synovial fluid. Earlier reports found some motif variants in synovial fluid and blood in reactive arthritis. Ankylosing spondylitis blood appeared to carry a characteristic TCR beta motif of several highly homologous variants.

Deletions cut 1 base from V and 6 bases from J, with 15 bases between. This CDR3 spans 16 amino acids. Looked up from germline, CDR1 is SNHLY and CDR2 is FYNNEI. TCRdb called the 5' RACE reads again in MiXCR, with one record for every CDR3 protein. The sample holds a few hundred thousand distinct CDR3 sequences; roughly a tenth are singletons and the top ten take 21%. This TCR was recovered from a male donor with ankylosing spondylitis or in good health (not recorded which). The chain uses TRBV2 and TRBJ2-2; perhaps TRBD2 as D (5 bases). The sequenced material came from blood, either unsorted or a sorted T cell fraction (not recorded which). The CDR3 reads CASSEGPSPHAGELFF. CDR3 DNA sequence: TGTGCCAGCAGTGAAGGGCCTAGCCCCCACGCCGGGGAGCTGTTTTTT.